This is a list of T cell receptor beta chains from one sample in a study of CD8 T cells in Susac syndrome. TCRdb passed the immunoSEQ multiplex PCR reads through MiXCR, listing each CDR3 protein once. The table records hundreds of thousands of distinct CDR3 sequences, nearly 97% of them present only once. Sequencing was performed on CD4+ T cells from PBMCs. The receptors were sampled from a human donor with multiple sclerosis. Both conserved end residues are part of each CDR3. A D gene is named only where the DNA matches it firmly. Rows give clone size only sometimes, using once, few, many, or a class for an expanded clone.

clone_size	d_call	v_call	j_call	cdr3_aa	cdr3_nt
-	-	TRBV3-1	TRBJ1-1	CASSQGRVKTFEAFF	TGTGCCAGCAGCCAGGGCCGAGTCAAGACATTTGAAGCTTTCTTT
-	-	TRBV7-2	TRBJ2-7	CASSLENRGFYEQYF	TGTGCCAGCAGCTTAGAAAATCGAGGGTTCTACGAGCAGTACTTC
-	-	TRBV7-9	TRBJ2-7	CASSLAGSEDEQYF	TGTGCCAGCAGCTTAGCGGGGAGCGAGGACGAGCAGTACTTC
-	TRBD1	TRBV5-4	TRBJ2-3	CASSLEGAATDTQYF	TGTGCCAGCAGCTTGGAGGGGGCCGCCACAGATACGCAGTATTTT
-	-	TRBV20-1	TRBJ1-5	CSATGRGGGNQPQHF	TGCAGTGCAACAGGACGGGGAGGGGGCAATCAGCCCCAGCATTTT
-	-	TRBV10-3	TRBJ2-2	CAMSGGSTGELFF	TGTGCCATGTCAGGGGGGAGCACCGGGGAGCTGTTTTTT
-	TRBD2	TRBV20-1	TRBJ2-1	CSAPAGDNEQFF	TGCAGTGCCCCCGCGGGAGACAATGAGCAGTTCTTC
once	-	TRBV28	TRBJ1-1	CASSPQIREAFF	TGTGCCAGCAGTCCCCAGATCCGTGAAGCTTTCTTT
-	-	TRBV29-1	TRBJ2-7	CSAKQDLSTYEQYF	TGCAGCGCCAAACAGGACCTCTCAACCTACGAGCAGTACTTC
-	-	TRBV4-1	TRBJ2-3	CASSQGEAGPPTDTQYF	TGCGCCAGCAGCCAAGGGGAGGCGGGACCCCCCACAGATACGCAGTATTTT
-	TRBD1	TRBV7-8	TRBJ1-1	CASSLAHGQGGTEAFF	TGTGCCAGCAGCTTAGCACATGGACAGGGTGGCACTGAAGCTTTCTTT
few	-	TRBV29-1	TRBJ1-1	CSVGRGNTEAFF	TGCAGCGTTGGTAGGGGTAACACTGAAGCTTTCTTT
-	-	TRBV5-1	TRBJ1-1	CASRTTGGTTEAFF	TGCGCCAGCAGAACGACAGGTGGGACCACTGAAGCTTTCTTT
-	TRBD1	TRBV20-1	TRBJ2-3	CSAPHTRTGGLAGAQYF	TGCAGTGCCCCTCACACCCGGACAGGGGGACTGGCTGGAGCGCAGTATTTT
-	-	TRBV2	TRBJ2-1	CASRPIGGEQFF	TGTGCCAGCAGACCCATAGGAGGCGAGCAGTTCTTC
-	-	TRBV5-1	TRBJ1-1	CAGSPVGGLNTEAFF	TGCGCCGGCAGCCCGGTGGGAGGCCTGAACACTGAAGCTTTCTTT
-	-	TRBV7-9	TRBJ1-1	CASVLGVNEAFF	TGTGCCAGCGTATTGGGAGTTAATGAAGCTTTCTTT
few	-	TRBV18	TRBJ2-7	CASSPKYEQYF	TGTGCCAGCTCACCTAAATACGAGCAGTACTTC
-	-	TRBV7-3	TRBJ2-1	CASSLTDNEQFF	TGTGCCAGCAGTCTCACGGACAATGAGCAGTTCTTC
-	TRBD2	TRBV7-2	TRBJ2-1	CASSLTSGKSNEQFF	TGTGCCAGCAGCCTGACTAGCGGGAAATCGAATGAGCAGTTCTTC
once	TRBD1	TRBV7-8	TRBJ1-5	CASSLGGQGGQPQHF	TGTGCCAGCAGCTTAGGGGGACAGGGCGGCCAGCCCCAGCATTTT
-	-	TRBV29-1	TRBJ1-4	CSVGGQAAEKLFF	TGCAGCGTTGGGGGACAAGCGGCTGAAAAACTGTTTTTT
-	-	TRBV30	TRBJ1-5	CAWSPQPNQPQHF	TGTGCCTGGAGCCCGCAGCCCAATCAGCCCCAGCATTTT
-	-	TRBV9	TRBJ2-1	CASSFQGAYNEQFF	TGTGCCAGCAGCTTCCAGGGTGCTTACAATGAGCAGTTCTTC
-	TRBD1	TRBV12-3/TRBV12-4	TRBJ1-5	CASRAQGDGNQPQHF	TGTGCCAGCAGGGCACAGGGGGACGGCAATCAGCCCCAGCATTTT
-	-	TRBV20-1	TRBJ2-3	CSASSQTDTQYF	TGCAGTGCTAGTAGCCAAACAGATACGCAGTATTTT
-	-	TRBV5-1	TRBJ2-1	CASSLGRGPRKQFF	TGCGCCAGCAGCTTGGGTCGGGGTCCGCGCAAGCAGTTCTTC
-	-	TRBV28	TRBJ2-7	CASTGLSRPPYEQYF	TGTGCCAGCACCGGCCTGAGCCGCCCCCCCTACGAGCAGTACTTC
-	TRBD2	TRBV3-1	TRBJ2-7	CASSQRNPPAGEGYEQYF	TGTGCCAGCAGCCAAAGAAACCCCCCAGCGGGAGAAGGCTACGAGCAGTACTTC
-	-	TRBV20-1	TRBJ2-3	CSALAGGPVTDTQYF	TGCAGTGCCCTGGCAGGGGGGCCAGTCACAGATACGCAGTATTTT
-	-	TRBV20-1	TRBJ2-1	CSARGGPPNEQFF	TGCAGTGCTAGGGGGGGACCGCCCAATGAGCAGTTCTTC
once	-	TRBV12-3/TRBV12-4	TRBJ2-5	CASSLAGSRVETQYF	TGTGCCAGCAGTTTAGCGGGATCCCGCGTTGAGACCCAGTACTTC
-	-	TRBV29-1	TRBJ1-4	CSASFGQEKLFF	TGCAGCGCCTCCTTCGGCCAGGAAAAACTGTTTTTT
-	-	TRBV23-1	TRBJ1-1	CASIKQGNTEAFF	TGCGCCAGCATCAAACAGGGAAACACTGAAGCTTTCTTT
once	-	TRBV7-9	TRBJ2-3	CASSLRPSRSTDTQYF	TGTGCCAGCAGCTTAAGGCCTAGCAGGTCCACAGATACGCAGTATTTT
-	TRBD1	TRBV7-9	TRBJ2-2	CASSFVTGHTGELFF	TGTGCCAGCAGCTTCGTGACAGGGCACACCGGGGAGCTGTTTTTT
-	TRBD2	TRBV5-1	TRBJ2-1	CASSGPGTSGSNEQFF	TGCGCCAGCAGCGGCCCCGGGACTAGCGGGAGTAATGAGCAGTTCTTC
-	-	TRBV2	TRBJ1-2	CASTLFYTYGYTF	TGTGCCAGCACCCTTTTCTACACCTATGGCTACACCTTC
-	-	TRBV9	TRBJ2-3	CASSVLGGSTDTQYF	TGTGCCAGCAGCGTACTAGGGGGTAGCACAGATACGCAGTATTTT
few	TRBD1	TRBV6-5	TRBJ1-2	CASRTGANYGYTF	TGTGCCAGCAGAACAGGGGCTAACTATGGCTACACCTTC
-	-	TRBV30	TRBJ1-5	CAWSVNRRSNQPQHF	TGTGCCTGGAGTGTGAACAGGAGAAGCAATCAGCCCCAGCATTTT
-	TRBD1	TRBV20-1	TRBJ1-2	CSARPPPGGHLNLNYGYTF	TGCAGTGCTAGACCACCTCCAGGGGGACACCTGAACCTTAACTATGGCTACACCTTC
-	TRBD2	TRBV27	TRBJ2-1	CASSLTSGRSNEQFF	TGTGCCAGCAGCCTGACTAGCGGGAGGTCGAATGAGCAGTTCTTC
-	-	TRBV29-1	TRBJ1-2	CSGGQFDGYTF	TGCAGCGGCGGACAGTTTGATGGCTACACCTTC
-	TRBD2	TRBV27	TRBJ2-7	CASRAMNSAGEVHEQYF	TGTGCCAGCCGTGCTATGAACTCAGCGGGGGAGGTCCACGAGCAGTACTTC
-	TRBD2	TRBV15	TRBJ2-6	CATSRDMTSGSGANVLTF	TGTGCCACCAGCAGAGATATGACTAGCGGGTCTGGGGCCAACGTCCTGACTTTC